The present TCR beta chain was sequenced within a study of T cell responses to AZD1222 COVID-19 vaccine. Looking at the study overall: Combined were second doses at about 4 or about 12 weeks.

The study, taken as a whole, reports: None of the repertoires were sampled until the peak T cell response had passed. Seropositive status at baseline applied to only five to seven AZD1222 recipients. Among the donors, most were white British and more were female, and clonal diversity was possibly underestimated.

A remark on this clone: Its antigen remains unidentified.

Sequencing used immunoSEQ multiplex PCR; TCRdb keeps in-frame clones, though not all of them. Seen here are 150,000 to 200,000 clones, roughly 89% observed once, and the top ten hold under 2%. The material sequenced was peripheral blood, taken on day 0 of AZD1222 vaccination. The sequence was obtained from an adult in good health.

Here the CDR3 reads CASSLLPGGLNYGYTF. CDR3 bases: TGTGCCAGCAGCTTACTCCCCGGGGGACTTAACTATGGCTACACCTTC. The chain is built from TRBV7-2 and TRBJ1-2, with a tentative D call TRBD1 (5 bases). CDR1 and CDR2 (germline): SGHTA, FQGNSA. This CDR3 comprises 16 residues. Trimming cost V 2 bases and J 1 base, with 14 bases left between them.